These 32 T cell receptor beta chains share one sample of origin, sequenced in a study of blood T cells in healthy people across ages. The use of a sample-barcoded 5' primer and a J-beta primer mix characterized a second PCR of about 7 to 12 cycles. TCRdb redid the calling of the 5' RACE reads with MiXCR, one entry per CDR3 protein. The sample shows roughly 700,000 distinct CDR3 sequences, more than 40% of them seen only once. Sample: blood. The source of these receptors is a woman aged 55-70 years in good health.

The rearrangement links TRBV5-1 to TRBJ2-3; 10 nucleotides align to TRBD2. J lost 0 bases, V lost 0 bases, and 4 bases had no gene match. The germline gives CDR1 SGHRS, CDR2 YFSETQ. This CDR3 region has 17 residues. The CDR3 DNA sequence: TGCGCCAGCAGCTTGGCACTAGCGGGAAGTAGCACAGATACGCAGTATTTT. This gives the protein CASSLALAGSSTDTQYF. Based on the CDR3 plus reference TRBV5-1 and TRBJ2-3, the full variable domain is KAGVTQTPRYLIKTRGQQVTLSCSPISGHRSVSWYQQTPGQGLQFLFEYFSETQRNKGNFPGRFSGRQFSNSRSEMNVSTLELGDSALYLCASSLALAGSSTDTQYFGPGTRLTVL.

The V gene is TRBV7-2, the J gene TRBJ2-5; 7 nucleotides match TRBD2. The J call is doubtful: the DNA matches TRBJ2-7 better. The germline gives CDR1 SGHTA, CDR2 FQGNSA. The CDR3 spans 17 residues. CDR3 nucleotides: TGTGCCAGCAGCCCCGTTAGCGGGTTGGGAACTGCCTACGAGCAGTACTTC. It yields the protein CASSPVSGLGTAYEQYF.

The chain couples TRBV2 to TRBJ2-1, with TRBD2 matching over 9 bases. Germline CDR1 reads SNHLY; CDR2 reads FYNNEI. This CDR3 contains 15 residues. J was trimmed by 4 bases and V by 8 bases; bases with no gene match: 9. The CDR3 DNA follows: TGTGCCAGCTCCACGACTAGCGGAACTTACAATGAGCAGTTCTTC. This encodes CASSTTSGTYNEQFF.

This clonotype has at least ten counts. The chain combines TRBV4-1 with TRBJ1-6; possible D gene TRBD1, 6 bases. Germline V gives CDR1 MGHRA, CDR2 YSYEKL. V was shortened by 1 base and J by 9 bases, with 10 bases between the two germline ends. This CDR3 is 14 amino acids long. The CDR3 loop is CASSQASTGSPLHF. In nucleotides, the CDR3 is TGCGCCAGCAGCCAAGCGTCGACAGGTTCACCCCTCCACTTT.

This clonotype was counted a few times. V usage is TRBV4-3 and J usage is TRBJ2-1, with TRBD2 as a possible D gene (6 bases). V was trimmed by 0 bases and J by 9 bases, leaving 18 bases between them. The germline CDR1 and CDR2 sequences are LGHNA and YSLEER. The CDR3 length is 16 residues. The CDR3 is CASSQDRGGVMGEQFF. In DNA form, the CDR3 reads TGCGCCAGCAGCCAAGATCGGGGCGGGGTGATGGGTGAGCAGTTCTTC.

This clonotype was found a few times. The rearrangement links TRBV7-6 to TRBJ2-5; TRBD2 aligns across 7 bases. The V and J ends lost 5 bases and 5 bases, in that order; junction bases with no gene match: 11. CDR1 SGHVS and CDR2 FNYEAQ come from the germline V gene. The CDR3 extends over 15 amino acids. The CDR3 reads CASSPAAGERETQYF. The CDR3, as DNA: TGTGCCAGCAGCCCTGCGGCGGGAGAACGGGAGACCCAGTACTTC.

This clonotype has a handful of counts. This sequence joins TRBV28 and TRBJ2-1; the match to TRBD2 covers 9 bases. The V and J ends lost 5 bases and 6 bases, in that order; junction bases with no gene match: 8. In germline, CDR1 is MDHEN, CDR2 SYDVKM. The CDR3 sequence is 15 residues long. The CDR3 region has the DNA TGTGCCAGCAGTCGAGCGGGAGGCAGCTTCAATGAGCAGTTCTTC. Translated: CASSRAGGSFNEQFF.

The chain is built from TRBV11-1 and TRBJ2-1; TRBD1 matches at 9 bases. The J segment lost 8 bases and the V segment lost 4 bases, leaving 12 bases of the junction unmatched. The CDR3 loop spans 16 amino acids. Germline CDR1 and CDR2: SGHAT and FQDESV (reference sequence). CDR3 region: CASSSRQGGRKDEQFF. Written as DNA, the CDR3 is TGTGCCAGCAGCTCACGACAGGGGGGTCGGAAAGATGAGCAGTTCTTC. Supplemented by reference TRBV11-1 and TRBJ2-1, the full variable domain reads EAEVAQSPRYKITEKSQAVAFWCDPISGHATLYWYRQILGQGPELLVQFQDESVVDDSQLPKDRFSAERLKGVDSTLKIQPAELGDSAMYLCASSSRQGGRKDEQFFGPGTRLTVL.

This rearrangement joins TRBV20-1 to TRBJ2-2; unclear D gene. Looked up from germline, CDR1 is DFQATT and CDR2 is SNEGSKA (reference sequence). This CDR3 has 14 residues. Trimming cost V 0 bases and J 4 bases, with 9 bases left between them. The CDR3 sequence is CSARDSIATGELFF. CDR3 sequence (DNA): TGCAGTGCTAGAGATTCGATAGCCACCGGGGAGCTGTTTTTT.

This clonotype has ten or more counts. This sequence joins TRBV7-2 and TRBJ1-4; 9 nucleotides agree with TRBD1. Germline CDR1 and CDR2: SGHTA and FQGNSA. V was clipped by 5 bases and J by 3 bases; unmatched bases: 4. The CDR3 runs to 15 residues. DNA for the CDR3: TGTGCCAGCAGCAAACAGGGGGCAGCTAATGAAAAACTGTTTTTT. Translation: CASSKQGAANEKLFF.

The V gene is TRBV6-1, the J gene TRBJ1-2, with a weak D call TRBD1 (5 bases). Germline V gene lookup returns CDR1 MNHNS and CDR2 SASEGT. Trimming left V 5 bases short and J 4 bases short, with 11 bases between. This CDR3 has 13 amino acids. Here the CDR3 reads CASSRDSAYGYTF. The CDR3, as DNA: TGTGCCAGCAGTCGAGACAGCGCCTATGGCTACACCTTC.

There are many counts of this clonotype. V usage is TRBV27 and J usage is TRBJ2-5; tentatively, D is TRBD1 or TRBD2 (6 bases each). The CDR3 totals 14 residues. Germline-derived CDR1 and CDR2 are MNHEY and SMNVEV (reference sequence). The V and J ends lost 5 bases and 4 bases respectively, with 14 bases between them. The CDR3: CASSVGRGGETQYF. The CDR3 DNA is TGTGCCAGCAGTGTGGGCAGGGGAGGAGAGACCCAGTACTTC.

The V gene is TRBV12-3 or TRBV12-4, the J gene TRBJ1-2, with D unresolved. The CDR3 is made up of 15 amino acids. Trimming took off 4 bases at V and 2 bases at J, with 14 bases between the two ends. The CDR3 bases are TGTGCCAGCAGTTATGGCACAGCGAGGAACTATGGCTACACCTTC. It specifies CASSYGTARNYGYTF.

The gene calls are TRBV9 and TRBJ2-5, with 9 bases aligning to TRBD2. This CDR3 is built from 16 residues. Trimming cost V 4 bases and J 11 bases; bases outside gene matches: 18. Per the germline V gene, CDR1 is SGDLS and CDR2 is YYNGEE. The CDR3 loop is CASSKQASGTHNEQYF. CDR3 in DNA: TGTGCCAGCAGCAAGCAGGCTAGCGGGACCCACAATGAGCAGTACTTC.

Worth noting for this clonotype: Its ends do not fully match the called genes, so a read error is possible. The chain links TRBV7-2 to TRBJ2-3, with 13 positions matching TRBD2. The germline V gene has CDR1 SGHTA and CDR2 FQGNSA. The CDR3 length is 16 residues. CDR3: CARSSGLAGVGDTQYF. The CDR3 coding sequence is TGTGCCAGAAGCTCCGGACTAGCGGGAGTGGGAGATACGCAGTATTTT.

The chain couples TRBV7-2 to TRBJ1-1; D may be TRBD1 (6 bases). In germline, CDR1 is SGHTA, CDR2 FQGNSA. V shed 4 bases and J shed 0 bases, with 9 bases lying between them. The CDR3 loop spans 14 amino acids. The CDR3 sequence: CASSSGAVNTEAFF. The CDR3 nucleotides read TGTGCCAGCAGCTCGGGGGCAGTGAACACTGAAGCTTTCTTT.

This clonotype was found once. J is TRBJ2-3 and V is TRBV7-2; 10 nucleotides line up with TRBD2. CDR1 is SGHTA and CDR2 is FQGNSA in the germline V gene. CDR3 length: 18 amino acids. Unmatched junction bases numbered 8, after V lost 2 bases and J lost 0 bases. DNA for the CDR3: TGTGCCAGCAGCTTAATGCGGCTACTAGCGGGAAGCACAGATACGCAGTATTTT. The encoded protein is CASSLMRLLAGSTDTQYF.

This clonotype was found a few times. The J gene is TRBJ2-3, the V gene TRBV4-1, with 8 bases matching TRBD2. CDR1 is MGHRA, CDR2 YSYEKL, per germline. V dropped 4 bases and J dropped 6; count of bases not matched to a gene: 9. The CDR3 covers 15 residues. CDR3 residues: CASSLQTGGDDTQYF. The CDR3 coding sequence is TGCGCCAGCAGCCTCCAAACGGGAGGGGATGATACGCAGTATTTT.

This clonotype was recorded a few times. This chain uses TRBV7-9 with TRBJ2-1; a possible D gene is TRBD1 (6 bases). CDR3 size: 17 residues. V dropped 5 bases and J dropped 2 bases, with 19 bases sitting between them. CDR1 SEHNR and CDR2 FQNEAQ come from the germline V gene (reference sequence). CDR3 sequence reads: CASSNPQGGPTYNEQFF. CDR3 bases: TGTGCCAGCAGCAACCCACAGGGCGGTCCCACCTACAATGAGCAGTTCTTC.

V gene TRBV4-1 combines with J gene TRBJ2-3, with TRBD2 matching over 9 bases. CDR1 and CDR2 (germline): MGHRA, YSYEKL. V shed 4 bases, J shed 5 bases, and the junction held 7 bases outside the gene matches. The CDR3 runs 15 residues. For the CDR3, the DNA is TGCGCCAGCAGCCGTACTAGCGGGTGGGGAGATACGCAGTATTTT. It is translated as CASSRTSGWGDTQYF.

This clonotype was observed many times. The chain employs TRBV5-1 and TRBJ2-1, with D possibly being TRBD1 (6 bases). This CDR3 comprises 14 residues. The germline V gene has CDR1 SGHRS and CDR2 YFSETQ. With 3 bases removed from V and 8 bases from J, the gap between germline ends came to 15 bases. The chain's CDR3 is CASSSRQELDEQFF. The CDR3 DNA reads TGCGCCAGCAGCTCCCGACAGGAACTGGATGAGCAGTTCTTC.

This clonotype appeared a few times. CDR3 bases: TGTGCCAGCAGCTCGAGAAAAGCTAACTATGGCTACACCTTC. Encoded protein: CASSSRKANYGYTF. This chain links TRBV9 with TRBJ1-2; D not certain. Germline V gene data show CDR1 as SGDLS and CDR2 as YYNGEE. V was trimmed by 4 bases and J by 0 bases, leaving 10 bases between them. This CDR3 has 14 residues. Drawing the rest from reference TRBV9 and TRBJ1-2, the complete variable domain is DSGVTQTPKHLITATGQRVTLRCSPRSGDLSVYWYQQSLDQGLQFLIQYYNGEERAKGNILERFSAQQFPDLHSELNLSSLELGDSALYFCASSSRKANYGYTFGSGTRLTVV.

As to this clonotype: The junction does not match germline at one end; this may be a read error. V gene TRBV11-2 combines with J gene TRBJ2-3; 10 bases are shared with TRBD1. Looked up from germline, CDR1 is SGHAT and CDR2 is FQNNGV. The CDR3 sequence is 16 residues long. In DNA form, the CDR3 reads TGTGCTAGCAGCCCTGGGGACAGGGGAAGAACAGATACGCAGTATTTT. This translates into CASSPGDRGRTDTQYF.

This chain joins TRBV18 and TRBJ2-5, with a weak D call TRBD1 (6 bases). This CDR3 has 15 amino acids. Between the trimmed V and J ends, which lost 0 bases and 5 bases, there was a span of 13 bases. CDR1 and CDR2 from the germline V gene are KGHSH and LQKENI. This CDR3 is CASSPPRQVYETQYF. CDR3 DNA: TGTGCCAGCTCACCACCGAGACAGGTTTACGAGACCCAGTACTTC. Variable domain in full (rest from reference TRBV18 and TRBJ2-5): NAGVMQNPRHLVRRRGQEARLRCSPMKGHSHVYWYRQLPEEGLKFMVYLQKENIIDESGMPKERFSAEFPKEGPSILRIQQVVRGDSAAYFCASSPPRQVYETQYFGPGTRLLVL.

The chain joins TRBV5-1 to TRBJ1-1; D not certain. CDR1 SGHRS and CDR2 YFSETQ come from the germline V gene. V was pared by 4 bases and J by 9 bases, with 19 bases between. CDR3 length equals 14 residues. This chain's CDR3 is CASSPEGAFTQAFF. The CDR3 DNA reads TGCGCCAGCAGCCCCGAAGGTGCTTTCACGCAAGCTTTCTTT.

The rearrangement links TRBV28 to TRBJ1-6; weak D call: TRBD1 (5 bases). V dropped 3 bases and J dropped 12 bases, with 15 bases sitting between them. The CDR3 extends over 14 amino acids. CDR1 is MDHEN, CDR2 SYDVKM, per germline. The DNA of the CDR3 is TGTGCCAGCAGTTTGACGCGGGACCCGCTACCCCTCCACTTT. Protein: CASSLTRDPLPLHF.

This clonotype occurred once. The V and J genes are TRBV20-1 and TRBJ2-5; 14 nucleotides match TRBD2. CDR1 and CDR2 (germline): DFQATT, SNEGSKA (reference sequence). CDR3 length equals 15 residues. The V segment lost 3 bases and the J segment 11 bases; nucleotides outside the gene matches: 11. This chain's CDR3 is CSARGTSGSLEEQYF. CDR3 nucleotides: TGCAGTGCTAGGGGGACTAGCGGGAGTTTGGAAGAGCAGTACTTC.

The chain uses TRBV15 and TRBJ2-7, with D possibly called TRBD1 or TRBD2 (5 bases each). V lost 9 bases and J 5 bases, leaving 20 bases between the germline ends. The CDR3 sequence is 14 residues long. Germline V gives CDR1 LNHNV, CDR2 YYDKDF (reference sequence). The CDR3 DNA sequence: TGTGCCACGGGACCCGGACAACCGGCCGACGAGCAGTACTTC. Residues: CATGPGQPADEQYF.

The V call is TRBV7-2, the J call TRBJ2-3; TRBD2 agrees at 12 bases. J lost 8 bases, V lost 6 bases, and 9 bases had no gene match. CDR1 SGHTA and CDR2 FQGNSA come from the germline V gene. The CDR3 runs 15 residues. In DNA form, the CDR3 reads TGTGCCAGCAGGGGGCTAGCGGGAGGGCCGGCTACGCAGTATTTT. Its translation is CASRGLAGGPATQYF. The whole variable domain, remainder taken from reference TRBV7-2 and TRBJ2-3, is GAGVSQSPSNKVTEKGKDVELRCDPISGHTALYWYRQSLGQGLEFLIYFQGNSAPDKSGLPSDRFSAERTGGSVSTLTIQRTQQEDSAVYLCASRGLAGGPATQYFGPGTRLTVL.

The chain uses TRBV20-1 and TRBJ2-1; tentative D call: TRBD2 (5 bases). The DNA end lines up better with TRBJ2-7; the J call may be wrong. CDR1 is DFQATT and CDR2 is SNEGSKA in the germline V gene (reference sequence). This CDR3 region has 13 residues. DNA of the CDR3: TGCAGTGCTGGAGCTAGCTACCCCTACGAGCAGTACTTC. Amino acid sequence: CSAGASYPYEQYF.

CDR3 protein: CASRELGVAGELFF. CDR3 DNA: TGTGCCAGCAGAGAACTCGGGGTTGCCGGGGAGCTGTTTTTT. The gene calls are TRBV25-1 and TRBJ2-2; D is possibly TRBD2 (5 bases). V was trimmed by 6 bases and J by 6 bases, leaving 14 bases between them. CDR3 length: 14 amino acids. Germline CDR1 is MGHDK and CDR2 is SYGVNS.

On this clonotype itself: Its ends do not fully match the called genes, so a read error is possible. The chain links TRBV4-3 to TRBJ2-5; TRBD2 matches at 11 bases. The CDR3 consists of 15 residues. Looked up from germline, CDR1 is LGHNA and CDR2 is YSLEER. Here the CDR3 reads CASSRRGLAEEAQYF. For the CDR3, the DNA is TGCGCCAGCAGCCGACGGGGACTAGCGGAAGAGGCCCAGTACTTC.